This TCR beta chain was recorded in a study of identical twins. Overall study results and limits: Conclusions came from cross-sectional statistical analysis, not from following the same donors. The degree of excess twin sharing was weaker in beta out-of-frame sequences.

This CDR3 region has 16 residues. Per germline, CDR1 SQVTM and CDR2 ANQGSEA. The V segment lost 4 bases and the J segment 8 bases; nucleotides outside the gene matches: 14. In regard to this clonotype: Its cognate antigen is unknown.

Template switching (which added a universal primer site) was used, and cDNA carried unique molecular identifiers. TCRdb used MiXCR to reprocess the 5' RACE reads, holding one entry per CDR3 protein. Of some 1,700,000 distinct CDR3 sequences in the sample, about 30% were seen once. Sequences were obtained from cord blood. The chain uses TRBV29-1 and TRBJ2-1, with 10 bases fitting TRBD2. This receptor was identified in a newborn girl in good health. The CDR3 spells CSVGVASGSYRDEQFF. The CDR3 nucleotides are TGCAGCGTTGGGGTGGCTAGCGGGAGCTACAGGGATGAGCAGTTCTTC.